This passage covers 22 T cell receptor beta chains from one sample sequenced in a study of early T cells in non-severe SARS-CoV-2 infection. TCRdb reanalysed the 5' RACE reads using MiXCR and keeps one entry per CDR3 protein. The table shows under 85,000 distinct CDR3 sequences, with 13% to 15% occurring only once. The specimen was whole blood, collected at baseline. These receptors all stem from an adult who was a healthcare worker with PCR-confirmed SARS-CoV-2 infection or an uninfected control (not recorded which).

Ten or more counts support this clonotype. The chain recombines TRBV30 with TRBJ1-2; no firm D call. V was cut by 1 base and J by 6 bases, with 24 bases left in between. The V gene's germline CDR1 is GTSNPN and CDR2 SVGIG (reference sequence). The CDR3 is made up of 17 amino acids. CDR3 sequence: CAWSDEGKLAERDGYTF. The CDR3 nucleotides are TGTGCCTGGAGTGACGAAGGAAAATTGGCCGAGAGGGATGGCTACACCTTC.

The J gene is TRBJ1-2, the V gene TRBV30; a weak D match, TRBD1 (6 bases). Germline CDR1 is GTSNPN and CDR2 is SVGIG (reference sequence). Trimming stripped 0 bases from V and 7 bases from J, with 12 bases between. CDR3 length: 13 residues. The CDR3 DNA sequence: TGTGCCTGGAGTGTTAACAGGGTTGGTGGCTACACCTTC. The encoded protein is CAWSVNRVGGYTF.

This rearrangement joins TRBV12-3 or TRBV12-4 to TRBJ2-5; 7 bases align to TRBD1. The CDR3 has 14 residues. The J segment lost 2 bases and the V segment lost 7 bases, leaving 7 bases of the junction unmatched. The CDR3 loop reads CASKTLGQQETQYF. Written as DNA, the CDR3 is TGTGCCAGCAAGACCCTGGGACAGCAAGAGACCCAGTACTTC.

This clonotype has just a few counts. The rearrangement uses TRBV11-2 and TRBJ2-1, with D uncertain. V lost 1 base and J 8 bases, leaving 9 bases between the germline ends. Germline lookup yields CDR1 SGHAT and CDR2 FQNNGV. The CDR3 runs to 13 residues. CDR3 region: CASSLGAEDEQFF. The CDR3 nucleotides are TGTGCCAGCAGCTTAGGAGCCGAGGATGAGCAGTTCTTC.

With respect to this clonotype: The junction differs from germline at one of its ends, possibly a read error. The chain uses TRBV3-1 and TRBJ1-1; D unresolved. Germline V lookup: CDR1 LGHDT, CDR2 YNNKEL (reference sequence). The CDR3 is made up of 15 amino acids. The CDR3 DNA reads TGTGCCAGCAGCCAATTCAGCAGGCCGAACACTGAAGTTTTCTTT. Protein sequence: CASSQFSRPNTEVFF.

This clonotype appeared a few times. The chain uses TRBV7-3 and TRBJ2-5; maybe TRBD2 (5 bases). Germline CDR1 SGHTA, CDR2 FQGTGA. The V gene lost 4 bases and the J gene lost 2 bases, with 20 bases spanning the gap. The CDR3 is 17 residues long. The DNA for the CDR3 is TGTGCCAGCAGCTCCCATGGGAGAGGAGCGGAACAAGAGACCCAGTACTTC. It is translated as CASSSHGRGAEQETQYF. The variable domain in full, completed from reference TRBV7-3 and TRBJ2-5, reads GAGVSQTPSNKVTEKGKYVELRCDPISGHTALYWYRQSLGQGPEFLIYFQGTGAADDSGLPNDRFFAVRPEGSVSTLKIQRTERGDSAVYLCASSSHGRGAEQETQYFGPGTRLLVL.

The J gene is TRBJ2-2, the V gene TRBV2; either TRBD1 or TRBD2 may supply D (5 bases each). V lost 6 bases and J lost 6, with 11 bases in between. The CDR3 totals 13 residues. From germline, CDR1 is SNHLY and CDR2 FYNNEI. DNA for the CDR3: TGTGCCAGCAGCAGGGACCTTCCCGGGGAGCTGTTTTTT. Translated, it gives CASSRDLPGELFF.

V usage is TRBV20-1 and J usage is TRBJ2-5; D might be TRBD1 (6 bases). Trimming took 5 bases from V and 2 from J, leaving 15 bases between them. The CDR3 loop spans 14 amino acids. The germline V gene has CDR1 DFQATT and CDR2 SNEGSKA (reference sequence). The DNA of the CDR3 is TGCAGTGCTTGTGGACAGCGAGATCAAGAGACCCAGTACTTC. Amino acid sequence: CSACGQRDQETQYF.

This clonotype was seen repeatedly, ten times or more. The CDR3 is CSAAGGYNEQFF. CDR3 DNA: TGCAGCGCGGCCGGCGGATACAATGAGCAGTTCTTC. This chain joins TRBV20-1 and TRBJ2-1; no firm D call. Germline lookup yields CDR1 DFQATT and CDR2 SNEGSKA (reference sequence). This CDR3 region has 12 residues.

The table lists this clonotype with many counts. The chain links TRBV2 to TRBJ2-1; 13 positions match TRBD2. V shed 3 bases and J 7 bases; nucleotides not matched to a gene: 3. The CDR3 has 15 residues. Germline CDR1 and CDR2: SNHLY and FYNNEI. CDR3 region: CASSERTSGSNEQFF. The CDR3 DNA sequence: TGTGCCAGCAGTGAGAGGACTAGCGGGAGTAATGAGCAGTTCTTC.

The sample holds many counts of this clonotype. The rearrangement links TRBV2 to TRBJ1-1, with TRBD1 matching 7 bases. Germline values: CDR1 SNHLY, CDR2 FYNNEI. V lost 8 bases to trimming and J lost 7 bases; unmatched junction nucleotides: 7. The CDR3 runs to 12 residues. CDR3 nucleotides: TGTGCCAGCGACAGGGAGCGTGGTGAAGCTTTCTTT. Encoded protein: CASDRERGEAFF.

In this sample, this clonotype turned up a few times. V and J are TRBV20-1 and TRBJ2-3; no firm D call. This CDR3 spans 11 amino acids. V was shortened by 2 bases and J by 8 bases, with 8 bases between the two germline ends. Looked up from germline, CDR1 is DFQATT and CDR2 is SNEGSKA (reference sequence). The DNA for the CDR3 is TGCAGTGCTAGAATTAGCCTTACGCAGTATTTT. Translating gives CSARISLTQYF.

This clonotype was seen only a few times. This chain uses TRBV6-5 with TRBJ1-1; D unresolved. The CDR3 extends over 13 amino acids. Trimming stripped 0 bases from V and 0 bases from J, with 2 bases between. The germline gives CDR1 MNHEY, CDR2 SVGAGI. This CDR3 reads CASSYSMNTEAFF. Written as DNA, the CDR3 is TGTGCCAGCAGTTACTCGATGAACACTGAAGCTTTCTTT.

The chain joins TRBV7-2 to TRBJ2-5; D not resolved. With 1 base removed from V and 4 bases from J, the gap between germline ends came to 13 bases. CDR1 SGHTA and CDR2 FQGNSA come from the germline V gene. This CDR3 is 15 amino acids long. CDR3 sequence reads: CASSLGSYGGETQYF. DNA for the CDR3: TGTGCCAGCAGCTTAGGATCCTATGGCGGAGAGACCCAGTACTTC.

The CDR3 protein is CASSQRPGNGNTIYF. In DNA, the CDR3 is TGTGCCAGCAGCCAGAGGCCAGGAAACGGAAACACCATATATTTT. The chain carries TRBV11-2 and TRBJ1-3; D gene unclear. CDR1 and CDR2 (germline): SGHAT, FQNNGV. Trimming shortened V by 5 bases and J by 4 bases, and 15 bases separated the two germline ends. The CDR3 runs 15 residues.

The chain recombines TRBV14 with TRBJ2-5; 8 nucleotides line up with TRBD1. Germline trimming cut 3 bases from V and 5 bases from J; bases unmatched to any gene: 5. CDR1 is SGHDN, CDR2 FVKESK, per germline. The CDR3 is 14 amino acids. For the CDR3, the DNA is TGTGCCAGCAGCCAGAGGACAGGGATCGAGACCCAGTACTTC. This translates into CASSQRTGIETQYF. The whole variable domain, remainder taken from reference TRBV14 and TRBJ2-5, is EAGVTQFPSHSVIEKGQTVTLRCDPISGHDNLYWYRRVMGKEIKFLLHFVKESKQDESGMPNNRFLAERTGGTYSTLKVQPAELEDSGVYFCASSQRTGIETQYFGPGTRLLVL.

V is TRBV6-1 and J is TRBJ2-1; a possible D gene is TRBD1 (6 bases). Germline CDR1 and CDR2: MNHNS and SASEGT. This CDR3 spans 14 amino acids. Trimming took 6 bases from V and 9 from J, leaving 18 bases between them. The CDR3 DNA reads TGTGCCAGCAGGCTGGACGGGACAAGGGGTGAGCAGTTCTTC. Its translation is CASRLDGTRGEQFF.

This sequence joins TRBV20-1 and TRBJ1-2, with 7 bases lining up with TRBD1. Per germline, CDR1 DFQATT and CDR2 SNEGSKA (reference sequence). Trimming took 3 bases from V and 0 from J; bases not matched to a gene: 10. The CDR3 runs to 16 residues. Here the CDR3 reads CSARDAGTASNYGYTF. The CDR3 coding sequence is TGCAGTGCTAGGGACGCCGGGACAGCGTCTAACTATGGCTACACCTTC.

This clonotype came up a few times. This chain connects TRBV5-8 to TRBJ1-1, with D unresolved. Germline V gives CDR1 SGHTS, CDR2 YDEGEE. The CDR3 covers 12 residues. The germline V and J ends were trimmed by 2 bases and 5 bases, with 7 bases remaining between them. CDR3 sequence (DNA): TGTGCCAGCAGCTTACAAGGAACTGAAGCTTTCTTT. Its protein is CASSLQGTEAFF.

The chain combines TRBV6-2 or TRBV6-3 with TRBJ2-6, with D hard to call. V lost 4 bases, J lost 0 bases, and 10 bases lay in between. This CDR3 contains 16 residues. Per the germline V gene, CDR1 is MNHEY and CDR2 is SVGEGT. As DNA, the CDR3 is TGTGCCAGCAGTTCTCGACGGTTCTCTGGGGCCAACGTCCTGACTTTC. It codes for CASSSRRFSGANVLTF.

J is TRBJ1-2 and V is TRBV20-1, with D possibly TRBD1 on 5 matching bases. Germline CDR1 reads DFQATT; CDR2 reads SNEGSKA (reference sequence). The ends were cut back, 6 bases at V and 4 bases at J, with 9 bases in the middle. This CDR3 is 11 amino acids long. The CDR3 loop reads CSAGDTYGYTF. As DNA, the CDR3 is TGCAGTGCAGGGGATACCTATGGCTACACCTTC.

This rearrangement joins TRBV6-1 to TRBJ2-1, with D uncertain. This CDR3 contains 13 residues. Trimming pared 7 bases from V and 8 bases from J, leaving 15 bases between. CDR1 and CDR2 from the germline V gene are MNHNS and SASEGT. The CDR3 region is CASTREWADEQFF. The CDR3 DNA is TGTGCCAGCACTCGTGAGTGGGCGGATGAGCAGTTCTTC.